Here is one T cell receptor beta chain with its context. Its antigen is still unknown. One entry per CDR3 protein, called by TCRdb with MiXCR from the reads. The data show about 680,000 distinct CDR3 sequences, 20% to 25% seen once. These data originate in a study of T cell repertoires in cytomegalovirus infection. Background on the study: The public TCR beta signatures pointed to both CMV infection and matching HLA type. The study's findings and limits: The ex vivo response was dominated by HLA-C-restricted CMV-specific TCR beta clonotypes.

This CDR3 has 15 amino acids. The V end lost 4 bases, the J end lost 1 base, and 14 bases lay between the germline ends. Germline values: CDR1 SGHNT, CDR2 YYREEE (reference sequence). The sample taken for sequencing was CD8+ T cells from PBMCs. The chain employs TRBV5-4 and TRBJ1-1, with D tentatively TRBD1 (5 bases). This TCR came from a human donor in good health (CMV status not recorded). Some clones in this sample may be carry-over from other donors' samples. CDR3 sequence: CASSIPRGGNTEAFF. Written as DNA, the CDR3 is TGTGCCAGCAGCATACCTCGCGGGGGGAACACTGAAGCTTTCTTT.